This T cell receptor beta chain was identified during a study of T cells in Graves' hyperthyroidism and ophthalmopathy. For this clonotype: The antigen is undetermined. With a much larger clone just one base away, this may be a read error.

The CDR3 extends over 16 amino acids. Germline CDR1 SEHNR, CDR2 FQNEAQ (reference sequence). Trimming pared 3 bases from V and 4 bases from J, leaving 18 bases between. Uncontrolled infection, other autoimmune disease, pregnancy and lactation each barred patients from inclusion. Diagnoses were established using clinical symptoms, serum thyroxine and TRAb, thyroid ultrasound and orbital computed tomography. Amplification of TCR beta CDR3 regions used RNA as the template. During a first-round RT-PCR of the TCR CDR3, the HTBI primer set was used. TCRdb reprocessed the multiplex PCR reads with MiXCR, giving one entry per CDR3 protein. The sample has hundreds of thousands of distinct CDR3 sequences; roughly 46% are singletons. Findings of the study overall: Through a model of 13 V-J features, ophthalmopathy was separated from stable hyperthyroidism. Most clonotypes expanded in thyroid above 0.001 were likewise present in blood.

This clonotype was obtained from an adult man with Graves' disease, either hyperthyroidism or ophthalmopathy (not recorded which). The chain uses TRBV7-9 and TRBJ2-5; D may be TRBD2 (5 bases). Sample: peripheral blood or thyroid tissue (not recorded which). CDR3 nucleotide sequence: TGTGCCAGCAGCTTCGGCTGGGAGCGGCGTTTAGAGACCCAGTACTTC. Translated: CASSFGWERRLETQYF.